The T cell receptor (beta chain) described here comes from a study of chemoradiotherapy in HPV16-positive cancers. The CDR3 is 14 amino acids. CDR1 is WNHNN and CDR2 is SYGVQD in the germline V gene (reference sequence). Trimming cost V 8 bases and J 7 bases; bases outside gene matches: 9. This table comes from immunoSEQ multiplex PCR, and its TCRdb copy is limited to in-frame clones, with some not included. The sample consists of thousands of clones, roughly 91% of them appearing once. This specimen was tumor tissue, taken from a patient who underwent chemoradiotherapy. The chain is built from TRBV10-1 and TRBJ2-1; 9 nucleotides agree with TRBD1. This clonotype originated in a human donor with HPV-associated anogenital cancer. CDR3 sequence reads: CASGPGQGLNEQFF. The DNA for the CDR3 is TGCGCCAGCGGACCGGGACAGGGACTTAATGAGCAGTTCTTC.